The next 2 T cell receptor beta chains were all read from a single sample in a study of cytotoxic CD8 clonotypes in ibrutinib-treated CLL. Clones were sequenced by immunoSEQ multiplex PCR, and TCRdb holds only the in-frame ones, with some missing. The table has around 310,000 clones, around four fifths seen once. This material consisted of PBMCs, taken before ibrutinib treatment. Receptors were obtained from a human donor with chronic lymphocytic leukemia.

The gene calls are TRBV7-2 and TRBJ2-7, with D hard to call. Germline assignment: CDR1 SGHTA and CDR2 FQGNSA. Trimming cost V 4 bases and J 4 bases, with 5 bases left between them. The CDR3 has 11 amino acids. The DNA of the CDR3 is TGTGCCAGCAGCTCTTTTTACGAGCAGTACTTC. Translating it yields CASSSFYEQYF.

This clone was counted once. V gene TRBV27 combines with J gene TRBJ1-1, with D tentatively TRBD1 (5 bases). This CDR3 spans 14 amino acids. CDR1 is MNHEY, CDR2 SMNVEV, per germline (reference sequence). Trimming cost V 6 bases and J 3 bases, with 14 bases left between them. CDR3 nucleotides: TGTGCCAGCAGACTGGTCGGGGGGTACACTGAAGCTTTCTTT. It is translated as CASRLVGGYTEAFF.